What follows are 23 T cell receptor beta chains derived from one specimen sequenced in a study of breast tumors, draining lymph nodes, adjacent tissues. The lymph nodes were axillary draining lymph nodes from breast cancer patients. TCRdb recomputed calls from the multiplex PCR reads with MiXCR, one row per CDR3 protein. The table shows 200,000 to 300,000 distinct CDR3 sequences, with roughly 31% occurring only once. The sample comprised axillary lymph node tissue. These receptors were obtained from a female donor with breast cancer. Some clones in this sample may be carry-over from other donors' samples.

This chain links TRBV25-1 with TRBJ2-3; 8 bases agree with TRBD2. CDR1 is MGHDK, CDR2 SYGVNS, per germline. Unmatched junction bases numbered 13, after V lost 5 bases and J lost 6 bases. CDR3 length equals 16 residues. CDR3 in amino acids: CASSLAGLSSGDTQYF. The CDR3 nucleotides read TGTGCCAGCAGTTTAGCGGGACTATCCTCGGGGGATACGCAGTATTTT.

This chain joins TRBV19 and TRBJ1-5; D not certain. Germline CDR1 LNHDA, CDR2 SQIVND (reference sequence). There are 13 residues in the CDR3. The V gene lost 3 bases and the J gene lost 0 bases, with 3 bases spanning the gap. As DNA, the CDR3 is TGTGCCAGTAGTATCTGTAGCAATCAGCCCCAGCATTTT. Translating gives CASSICSNQPQHF.

This clonotype came up many times. The rearrangement joins TRBV20-1 to TRBJ2-7; 9 bases fit TRBD2. Trimming cost V 0 bases and J 3 bases; bases outside gene matches: 6. The CDR3 loop spans 15 amino acids. Germline CDR1 is DFQATT and CDR2 is SNEGSKA (reference sequence). The CDR3 loop is CSARDWASGNYEQYF. DNA of the CDR3: TGCAGTGCTAGAGATTGGGCTAGCGGGAACTACGAGCAGTACTTC.

In its sample, this clonotype was seen many times. The rearrangement uses TRBV20-1 and TRBJ2-7, with D possibly matching TRBD2 (5 bases). This CDR3 contains 15 residues. Per the germline V gene, CDR1 is DFQATT and CDR2 is SNEGSKA (reference sequence). V was cut by 1 base and J by 2 bases, with 15 bases left in between. The CDR3 coding sequence is TGCAGTGCTAGAGGGGTTGTCCGGGGTACCTACGAGCAGTACTTC. Its protein product is CSARGVVRGTYEQYF.

The chain couples TRBV20-1 to TRBJ2-5; D assignment may be TRBD1 or TRBD2 (5 bases each). The CDR3 loop spans 14 amino acids. V was clipped by 5 bases and J by 9 bases, with 22 bases between them. CDR1 and CDR2 (germline): DFQATT, SNEGSKA (reference sequence). The CDR3 loop is CSAGPGTGDSAQYF. The CDR3 DNA reads as TGCAGTGCTGGACCCGGGACCGGGGATTCGGCCCAGTACTTC.

Concerning this clonotype itself: The CDR3 carries no conserved terminal phenylalanine or tryptophan, so it likely arises from a read error. The chain combines TRBV19 with TRBJ2-1, with 13 positions matching TRBD2. Per germline, CDR1 LNHDA and CDR2 SQIVND (reference sequence). The V gene end was trimmed by 3 bases and the J gene end by 8 bases; junction bases not matched to a gene: 4. This CDR3 comprises 15 residues. Here the CDR3 reads CASSIRTSGSDEQFL. CDR3 nucleotides: TGTGCCAGTAGTATTCGGACTAGCGGGAGCGATGAGCAGTTCCTC.

This clonotype was seen at least ten times. The chain recombines TRBV5-1 with TRBJ2-2; 9 nucleotides match TRBD2. V dropped 5 bases and J dropped 0; count of bases not matched to a gene: 5. The CDR3 extends over 16 amino acids. CDR1 and CDR2 from the germline V gene are SGHRS and YFSETQ. CDR3 region: CASRIAGVSNTGELFF. In DNA, the CDR3 is TGCGCCAGCAGGATAGCGGGAGTCTCGAACACCGGGGAGCTGTTTTTT.

The gene calls are TRBV5-6 and TRBJ1-5; weak D call: TRBD1 (6 bases). CDR3 length: 12 residues. The ends were cut back, 7 bases at V and 14 bases at J, with 19 bases in the middle. CDR1 SGHDT and CDR2 YYEEEE come from the germline V gene. CDR3 loop: CASEGGEVAEHF. CDR3 in DNA: TGTGCCAGCGAAGGGGGAGAGGTTGCCGAGCATTTT.

At least ten counts were recorded for this clonotype. The CDR3 region is CASTQGASRYGYTF. The CDR3 coding sequence is TGTGCCAGCACCCAGGGGGCTTCTCGCTATGGCTACACCTTC. The chain is built from TRBV6-5 and TRBJ1-2; the match to TRBD1 covers 8 bases. This CDR3 spans 14 amino acids. The J segment lost 4 bases and the V segment lost 7 bases, leaving 8 bases of the junction unmatched. Germline assignment: CDR1 MNHEY and CDR2 SVGAGI.

This rearrangement joins TRBV30 to TRBJ1-4, with D perhaps TRBD1 (5 bases). Trimming shortened V by 2 bases and J by 7 bases, and 17 bases separated the two germline ends. This CDR3 comprises 15 residues. Germline V gene data show CDR1 as GTSNPN and CDR2 as SVGIG (reference sequence). The chain's CDR3 is CAWSLGLGWFEKLFF. In nucleotides, the CDR3 is TGTGCCTGGAGTTTGGGGCTGGGGTGGTTTGAAAAACTGTTTTTT.

Points on this clonotype: Its ends do not fully match the called genes, so a read error is possible. V and J are TRBV15 and TRBJ2-7, with D tentatively TRBD2 (5 bases). The CDR3 length is 14 residues. Germline CDR1 LNHNV, CDR2 YYDKDF (reference sequence). CDR3 residues: CTTRRDLGGYEQYF. CDR3 in DNA: TGTACCACCAGGAGAGATCTTGGAGGCTACGAGCAGTACTTC.

This clonotype appeared a few times. The J gene is TRBJ1-3, the V gene TRBV3-1; D is unclear. CDR1 is LGHDT, CDR2 YNNKEL, per germline (reference sequence). Between the trimmed V and J ends, which lost 0 bases and 4 bases, there was a span of 10 bases. The CDR3 contains 15 residues. The CDR3 DNA reads TGTGCCAGCAGCCAAGATGGTTCCCAAGGAAACACCATATATTTT. Protein sequence: CASSQDGSQGNTIYF.

This clonotype was counted at least ten times. The chain combines TRBV20-1 with TRBJ2-1, with 11 bases that match TRBD2. Germline CDR1 DFQATT, CDR2 SNEGSKA (reference sequence). This CDR3 spans 18 amino acids. The CDR3 DNA reads TGCAGCCTCAGTTCGGGTACTAGCGGGAGAGGGACCTACAATGAGCAGTTCTTC. As protein: CSLSSGTSGRGTYNEQFF.

The V gene is TRBV2, the J gene TRBJ2-2; 8 bases match TRBD2. This CDR3 contains 13 residues. Germline CDR1 and CDR2: SNHLY and FYNNEI. V shed 10 bases, J shed 6 bases, and the junction held 7 bases outside the gene matches. The CDR3: CANTSGGPGELFF. The CDR3 DNA sequence: TGTGCCAACACTAGCGGAGGTCCCGGGGAGCTGTTTTTT.

This clonotype has a count of ten or more. The chain employs TRBV20-1 and TRBJ1-3; D may be TRBD1 (5 bases). This CDR3 spans 13 amino acids. Germline V gene sequence: CDR1 DFQATT, CDR2 SNEGSKA (reference sequence). Trimming removed 3 bases from V and 2 bases from J, with 8 bases in between. The CDR3 spells CSASGGAGNTIYF. The DNA of the CDR3 is TGCAGTGCTAGCGGGGGGGCTGGAAACACCATATATTTT.

The CDR3 reads CATTAGAETQYF. The CDR3 coding sequence is TGTGCCACCACTGCAGGGGCGGAGACCCAGTACTTC. The chain combines TRBV24-1 with TRBJ2-5; D might be TRBD1 (6 bases). This CDR3 region has 12 residues. V was trimmed by 8 bases and J by 5 bases, leaving 11 bases between them. From germline, CDR1 is KGHDR and CDR2 SFDVKD.

This clonotype was recorded at least ten times. The chain combines TRBV5-1 with TRBJ2-7, with unresolved D. The CDR3 contains 12 residues. CDR1 and CDR2 (germline): SGHRS, YFSETQ. V lost 0 bases to trimming and J lost 6 bases, with 7 bases between them. CDR3 residues: CASSLAGFEQYF. Here the CDR3 DNA reads TGCGCCAGCAGCTTGGCAGGTTTCGAGCAGTACTTC.

A word on this clonotype: A read error may be the cause here, since a much bigger clone is one base away. The chain employs TRBV5-8 and TRBJ2-1; 7 bases are shared with TRBD2. This CDR3 region has 14 residues. Germline lookup yields CDR1 SGHTS and CDR2 YDEGEE. The CDR3 spells CASSLGAGINEQLF. CDR3 sequence (DNA): TGTGCCAGCAGCTTGGGAGCGGGGATCAATGAGCAGCTCTTC. The full variable domain, in which reference TRBV5-8 and TRBJ2-1 provide the parts outside the CDR3, is EAGVTQSPTHLIKTRGQQATLRCSPISGHTSVYWYQQALGLGLQFLLWYDEGEERNRGNFPPRFSGRQFPNYSSELNVNALELEDSALYLCASSLGAGINEQLFGPGTRLTVL.

The gene calls are TRBV20-1 and TRBJ1-4; 10 nucleotides agree with TRBD1. The J call may be faulty, since TRBJ2-2 better matches the DNA end. Germline CDR1 reads DFQATT; CDR2 reads SNEGSKA (reference sequence). This CDR3 is 16 amino acids long. Here the CDR3 DNA reads TGCAGTGCTAGAGAAGGGACAGGGGCCCCCACCGGGGAGCTGTTTTTT. Residues: CSAREGTGAPTGELFF.

This clonotype was seen a single time. This may arise from a read error, as a much more abundant clone is one base away. Because the CDR3 is missing its conserved closing phenylalanine or tryptophan, this is likely a read error. The rearrangement uses TRBV6-5 and TRBJ1-2; TRBD1 might be the D (5 bases). The CDR3 loop spans 15 amino acids. The V end was cut by 5 bases, the J end by 0 bases, with 13 bases between. Per the germline V gene, CDR1 is MNHEY and CDR2 is SVGAGI. The CDR3 nucleotides read TGTGCCAGCAGTAGGGGAGGGCAATCTAACTATGGCTACACCTCC. Translated, it gives CASSRGGQSNYGYTS.

The genes are TRBV29-1 and TRBJ1-2; 7 nucleotides agree with TRBD1. V lost 3 bases to trimming and J lost 5 bases; unmatched junction nucleotides: 12. In germline, CDR1 is SQVTM, CDR2 ANQGSEA. This CDR3 region has 15 residues. For the CDR3, the DNA is TGCAGCGTTGACGAGGGAGGAGGGGGCGTTTATGGCTACACCTTC. It specifies CSVDEGGGGVYGYTF.

This clonotype was recorded many times. The gene calls are TRBV2 and TRBJ2-1; D possibly corresponds to TRBD2 (6 bases). V dropped 4 bases and J dropped 4 bases, with 11 bases sitting between them. Germline CDR1 SNHLY, CDR2 FYNNEI. CDR3 length: 14 amino acids. The chain's CDR3 is CASSAASEYNEQFF. The CDR3 nucleotides read TGTGCCAGCAGTGCAGCTAGCGAATACAATGAGCAGTTCTTC.

The chain combines TRBV7-9 with TRBJ1-4; D may be TRBD1 (5 bases). CDR1 is SEHNR and CDR2 is FQNEAQ in the germline V gene (reference sequence). This CDR3 has 16 amino acids. Trimming cost V 2 bases and J 7 bases, with 17 bases left between them. For the CDR3, the DNA is TGTGCCAGCAGCTTAAGGGCGTCCGGGGGGGTTGAAAAACTGTTTTTT. It codes for CASSLRASGGVEKLFF.